This T cell receptor (beta chain) was sequenced in a study of blood T cell repertoires in COVID-19. About the research overall: Some COVID-19 samples were acute and others convalescent; all came from the United States, Italy and Spain. T cells, B-cell-depleted T cells, or PBMCs provided the cDNA or gDNA that served as material.

As originally analysed: Reference gene primer amplification yielded estimated nucleated cell counts. The table came from immunoSEQ multiplex PCR; TCRdb's copy has only in-frame clones and leaves some out. V and J calls plus clone size are reproduced from that table; the DNA served to infer D and trimming. The table records some 70,000 clones, 75% to 90% of them present only once. Sequenced sample: peripheral blood. This TCR was recovered from a man aged 45 to 65 with active COVID-19.

The CDR3 is CASSVEGISLDEQFF. As DNA, the CDR3 is TGTGCCAGCAGCGTAGAAGGTATTAGCTTGGATGAGCAGTTCTTC. The rearrangement joins TRBV9 to TRBJ2-1; D remains unclear. This CDR3 is 15 amino acids long. V lost 0 bases and J lost 8, with 15 bases in between. Germline lookup yields CDR1 SGDLS and CDR2 YYNGEE.